The following is a T cell receptor (beta chain) sequence with its context. Using immunoSEQ multiplex PCR, the repertoire was profiled, and TCRdb retains in-frame clones only, with some absent. The profile shows around 200,000 clones, around 80% of them singletons. This sample is part of a study of blood T cell repertoires in COVID-19. Study-wide context: T cells, B-cell-depleted T cells, or PBMCs supplied cDNA or gDNA.

Patients at the Seattle site were enrolled during active infection and followed longitudinally. Germline CDR1 is LNHDA and CDR2 is SQIVND (reference sequence). CDR3 length: 16 residues. Trimming pared 5 bases from V and 9 bases from J, leaving 20 bases between. This TCR was recovered from a woman between 40 and 55 years old with COVID-19, enrolled during active disease. The specimen was peripheral blood. The chain has TRBV19 and TRBJ1-6; the D gene is possibly TRBD1 (5 bases). The CDR3 region has the DNA TGTGCCAGTAGTGCCCCAACAGGATCGGGTGGTTCACCCCTCCACTTT. Protein sequence: CASSAPTGSGGSPLHF.